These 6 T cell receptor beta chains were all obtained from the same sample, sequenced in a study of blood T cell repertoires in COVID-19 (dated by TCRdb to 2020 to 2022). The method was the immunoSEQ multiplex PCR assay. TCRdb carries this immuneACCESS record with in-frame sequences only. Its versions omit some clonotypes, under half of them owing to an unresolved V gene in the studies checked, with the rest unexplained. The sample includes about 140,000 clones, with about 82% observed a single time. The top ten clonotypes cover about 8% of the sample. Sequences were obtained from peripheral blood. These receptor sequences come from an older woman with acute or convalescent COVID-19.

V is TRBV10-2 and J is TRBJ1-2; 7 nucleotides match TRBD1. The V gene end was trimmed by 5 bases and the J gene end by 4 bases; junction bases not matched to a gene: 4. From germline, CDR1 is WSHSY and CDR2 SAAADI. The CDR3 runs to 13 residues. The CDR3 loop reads CASSSGTAYGYTF. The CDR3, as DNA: TGCGCCAGCAGTTCCGGGACAGCCTATGGCTACACCTTC.

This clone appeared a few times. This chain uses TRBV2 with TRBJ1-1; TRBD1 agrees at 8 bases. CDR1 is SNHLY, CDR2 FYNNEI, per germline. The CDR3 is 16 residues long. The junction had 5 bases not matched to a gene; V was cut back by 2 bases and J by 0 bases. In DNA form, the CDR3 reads TGTGCCAGCAGTGAATCCGGACAGGGAATGAACACTGAAGCTTTCTTT. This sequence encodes CASSESGQGMNTEAFF.

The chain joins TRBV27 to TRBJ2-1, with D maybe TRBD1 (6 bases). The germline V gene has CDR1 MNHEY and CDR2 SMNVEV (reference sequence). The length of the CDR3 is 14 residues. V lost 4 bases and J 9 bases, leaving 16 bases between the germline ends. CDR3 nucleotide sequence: TGTGCCAGCAGTTCCAGGGGCGGGTCAGGTGAGCAGTTCTTC. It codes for CASSSRGGSGEQFF.

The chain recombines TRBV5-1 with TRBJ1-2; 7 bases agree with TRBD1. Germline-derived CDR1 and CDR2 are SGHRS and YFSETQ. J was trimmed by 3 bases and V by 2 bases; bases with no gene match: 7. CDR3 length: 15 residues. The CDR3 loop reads CASSFGQERYYGYTF. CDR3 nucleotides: TGCGCCAGCAGCTTCGGACAGGAAAGGTACTATGGCTACACCTTC.

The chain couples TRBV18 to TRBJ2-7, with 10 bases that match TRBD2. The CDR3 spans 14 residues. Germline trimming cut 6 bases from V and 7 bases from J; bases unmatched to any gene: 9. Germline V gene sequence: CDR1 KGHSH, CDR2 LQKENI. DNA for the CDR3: TGTGCCAGCTCCTATCTAGCGGGGGAATGGGAGCAGTACTTC. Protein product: CASSYLAGEWEQYF.

The CDR3 protein is CASSKGRGNTEAFF. CDR3 bases: TGTGCCAGCAGCAAAGGCAGGGGAAACACTGAAGCTTTCTTT. This chain links TRBV6-2 or TRBV6-3 with TRBJ1-1; possibly TRBD1 for D (6 bases). Trimming stripped 6 bases from V and 2 bases from J, with 13 bases between. There are 14 residues in the CDR3. Germline CDR1 and CDR2: MNHEY and SVGEGT.